This is a list of T cell receptor beta chains from one sample in a study of blood T cell repertoires in COVID-19. Measured with immunoSEQ multiplex PCR; TCRdb has only the in-frame clones, and not every one. The data contain fewer than 300,000 clones, 80% to 85% of them singletons. Sequences were obtained from peripheral blood. The receptor set was obtained from a person aged 65 to 85 with COVID-19, enrolled during active disease. The CDR3 runs from the conserved cysteine through the conserved F or W. D genes are given only for firm matches. Expanded clones get a size class; other rows say once, few or many, or leave the size out.

cdr3_nt cdr3_aa j_call clone_size d_call v_call
TGTGCCAGCAGTTTCTACTCTGGGGCCAACGTCCTGACTTTC CASSFYSGANVLTF TRBJ2-6 NA NA TRBV28
TGCGCCAGCAGCCAAGTTGGGCCGAATCAGCCCCAGCATTTT CASSQVGPNQPQHF TRBJ1-5 NA NA TRBV4-1
TGTGCCAGCAGCCCCCGAGCCGAGGGTTCTCTTGGCTACACCTTC CASSPRAEGSLGYTF TRBJ1-2 NA NA TRBV9
TGTGCCAGCAGATCACTAGCGGGAGTTATGGAGCAGTACTTC CASRSLAGVMEQYF TRBJ2-7 NA TRBD2 TRBV2
TGCGCCAGCAGCTTGGATCTAGCGGGGGAGACCCAGTACTTC CASSLDLAGETQYF TRBJ2-5 NA TRBD2 TRBV5-1
TGTGCCAGCAGGGGTGAGGGCAATCAGCCCCAGCATTTT CASRGEGNQPQHF TRBJ1-5 few NA TRBV6-5
TGTGCCAGCAGTTCGGCTAGTATAGATACGCAGTATTTT CASSSASIDTQYF TRBJ2-3 NA NA TRBV28
TGTGCCAGCAGCCGACACGTAGAGACCCAGTACTTC CASSRHVETQYF TRBJ2-5 NA NA TRBV6-2/TRBV6-3
TGTGCCAGCAGTTTGGACAGGGACGAGCAGTACTTC CASSLDRDEQYF TRBJ2-7 NA TRBD1 TRBV12-3/TRBV12-4
TGCGCCAGCAGCTTGGCCCAGGGGCAGAACACTGAAGCTTTCTTT CASSLAQGQNTEAFF TRBJ1-1 NA NA TRBV5-1
TGCGCCAGCAGCCAACGGGACAGGGCGTACGAGCAGTACTTC CASSQRDRAYEQYF TRBJ2-7 NA TRBD1 TRBV4-1
TGTGCCACCAGCGGCGACGGACTCTCTAACAATGAGCAGTTCTTC CATSGDGLSNNEQFF TRBJ2-1 few NA TRBV15
TGTGCCAGCAGCCCCGGACAGGGAACGACTGGAAACACCATATATTTT CASSPGQGTTGNTIYF TRBJ1-3 NA TRBD1 TRBV3-1/TRBV3-2
TGCGCCAGCAGCCAAGATCAGGCCCCTGACACTGAAGCTTTCTTT CASSQDQAPDTEAFF TRBJ1-1 NA NA TRBV4-3
TGCGCCAGCAGCCCAGGGGTTGGCAATCAGCCCCAGCATTTT CASSPGVGNQPQHF TRBJ1-5 NA NA TRBV5-1
TGCAGCGTGACTAGCGGGAGCTACGAGCAGTACTTC CSVTSGSYEQYF TRBJ2-7 NA TRBD2 TRBV29-1
TGTGCCTGGAGTTCCCCCGGGGGGACCAATTCACCCCTCCACTTT CAWSSPGGTNSPLHF TRBJ1-6 NA NA TRBV30
TGTGCCAGCAGAGGGGGTAATCAGCCCCAGCATTTT CASRGGNQPQHF TRBJ1-5 NA NA TRBV12-3/TRBV12-4
TGCGCCAGCAGCACCGGACAGGGGGGAGGGGAGCAGTACTTC CASSTGQGGGEQYF TRBJ2-7 NA TRBD1 TRBV5-1
TGTGCCAGCAGCCAGGGACAGGGGACCACCTATGGCTACACCTTC CASSQGQGTTYGYTF TRBJ1-2 NA TRBD1 TRBV7-2
TGTGCCAGCAGCCGAAGCGGGGCCACAGATACGCAGTATTTT CASSRSGATDTQYF TRBJ2-3 NA TRBD2 TRBV7-9
TGTGCCAGCAGTCCGCGCAAAAACAGGGATGAAAAACTGTTTTTT CASSPRKNRDEKLFF TRBJ1-4 NA NA TRBV25-1
TGTGCCAGCAGCCACTGGGGGGGATTCCCTAACTATGGCTACACCTTC CASSHWGGFPNYGYTF TRBJ1-2 NA NA TRBV3-1/TRBV3-2
TGCGCCAGCAGCCAAGTTCAGGGGGTGGACACTGAAGCTTTCTTT CASSQVQGVDTEAFF TRBJ1-1 NA TRBD1 TRBV4-3
TGTGCCACGAATAGCGGAGCTAAAAACACCGGGGAGCTGTTTTTT CATNSGAKNTGELFF TRBJ2-2 NA NA TRBV19
TGTGCCAGCAGCTTTCAGGGGAACACTGAAGCTTTCTTT CASSFQGNTEAFF TRBJ1-1 NA NA TRBV5-6
TGCGCCAGCAGTCCACACTTTCCTATGGAAGGGGTTCCCGGGAGGTACACCGGGGAGCTGTTTTTT CASSPHFPMEGVPGRYTGELFF TRBJ2-2 once TRBD2 TRBV10-1
TGTGCCACCAGCCGGGACAGCGAGACCCAGTACTTC CATSRDSETQYF TRBJ2-5 NA TRBD1 TRBV24-1
TGTGCCAGCAGTCTGGGACAGTCCTACGAGCAGTACTTC CASSLGQSYEQYF TRBJ2-7 NA TRBD1 TRBV12-3/TRBV12-4